This T cell receptor (beta chain) was sequenced during a study of response to subunit inactivated influenza vaccine. Overall study results and limits: With each seasonal influenza vaccination, the authors suggested, few new T cells are recruited.

This clonotype is a singleton in its sample. The antigen is undetermined. The V and J ends lost 5 bases and 2 bases, in that order; junction bases with no gene match: 6. The CDR3 consists of 15 residues. Germline loops: CDR1 SGHVS, CDR2 FQNEAQ. Each CDR3 protein is one row after TCRdb ran MiXCR on the RT-PCR reads. The sample contains a few hundred thousand distinct CDR3 sequences, around 22% of which appear only once. The starting material was PBMCs from blood, obtained about 20 months after vaccination. The TCR originated in a man between 50 and 75 years old who received an inactivated influenza vaccine. The chain carries TRBV7-8 and TRBJ2-1; 7 nucleotides match TRBD1. In nucleotides, the CDR3 is TGTGCCAGCAGCGACAGGGTTTTGCCCTACAATGAGCAGTTCTTC. Its translation: CASSDRVLPYNEQFF.